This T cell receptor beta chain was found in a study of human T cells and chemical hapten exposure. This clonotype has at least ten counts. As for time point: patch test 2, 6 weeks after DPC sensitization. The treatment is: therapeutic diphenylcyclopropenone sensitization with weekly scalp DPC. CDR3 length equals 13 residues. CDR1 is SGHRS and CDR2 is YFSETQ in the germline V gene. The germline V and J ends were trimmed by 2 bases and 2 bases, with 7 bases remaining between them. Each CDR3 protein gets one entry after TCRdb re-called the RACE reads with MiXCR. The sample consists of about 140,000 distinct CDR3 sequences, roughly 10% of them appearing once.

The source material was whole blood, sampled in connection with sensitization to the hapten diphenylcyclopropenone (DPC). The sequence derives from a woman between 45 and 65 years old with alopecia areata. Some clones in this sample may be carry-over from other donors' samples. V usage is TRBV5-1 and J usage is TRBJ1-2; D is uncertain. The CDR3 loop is CASSFEENYGYTF. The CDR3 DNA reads TGCGCCAGCAGCTTTGAGGAAAACTATGGCTACACCTTC.